The 32 T cell receptor beta chains below come from one sample, sequenced in a study of CD8 T cells in ankylosing spondylitis. Study conclusions and caveats: Eight highly homologous variants formed a TCR beta motif that appeared characteristic of ankylosing spondylitis blood.

The antigens of these receptors remain unknown. One entry per CDR3 protein, called by TCRdb with MiXCR from the 5' RACE reads. Here the sample spans about 540,000 distinct CDR3 sequences, 9.5% to 15% being singletons. The source material was blood, either unsorted or a sorted T cell fraction (not recorded which). These receptors originate from a male donor with ankylosing spondylitis.

This clonotype was seen more than once but under ten times. This chain connects TRBV20-1 to TRBJ2-7, with D possibly being TRBD1 (5 bases). V was pared by 1 base and J by 6 bases, with 10 bases between. CDR1 and CDR2 from the germline V gene are DFQATT and SNEGSKA (reference sequence). The CDR3 contains 12 residues. In DNA form, the CDR3 reads TGCAGTGCTAGAGTTGGGGCAGCCGAGCAGTACGTC. Protein: CSARVGAAEQYV.

The table lists this clonotype with a few counts. The chain carries TRBV20-1 and TRBJ2-5; 7 bases align to TRBD1. Germline V gene lookup returns CDR1 DFQATT and CDR2 SNEGSKA (reference sequence). The ends lost 4 bases at V and 0 bases at J; junction bases unmatched: 5. The CDR3 is 14 amino acids. CDR3 sequence (DNA): TGCAGTGCTATACCGACAGGGAACCAAGAGACCCAGTACTTC. Protein: CSAIPTGNQETQYF.

This clonotype was seen just once. This may arise from a read error, as a much more abundant clone is one base away. The genes are TRBV6-2 or TRBV6-3 and TRBJ1-5; weak D call: TRBD1 (6 bases). The length of the CDR3 is 12 residues. Trimming removed 4 bases from V and 6 bases from J, with 7 bases in between. Germline lookup yields CDR1 MNHEY and CDR2 SVGEGT. The CDR3 protein is CASSSGAQPQHF. The DNA for the CDR3 is TGTGCCAGCAGTTCAGGGGCTCAGCCCCAGCATTTT.

The CDR3 DNA is TGTGCCAGCAGCAATCCGCCCGGGCAGTATTTT. Amino acid sequence: CASSNPPGQYF. The chain uses TRBV21-1 and TRBJ2-3; the tabulated D call, TRBD1, remains unverified against the DNA. TRBV21-1 is a pseudogene locus. The CDR3 sequence is 11 residues long.

This clonotype was counted at least ten times. The CDR3 sequence: CASTQQGVLSYGYTF. CDR3 nucleotides: TGTGCCAGCACCCAACAGGGGGTTTTATCCTATGGCTACACCTTC. V gene TRBV28 combines with J gene TRBJ1-2; 8 positions match TRBD1. This CDR3 region has 15 residues. Germline V gives CDR1 MDHEN, CDR2 SYDVKM. J gave up 4 bases and V 7 bases, and 11 bases lay outside the gene matches.

As regards this clonotype: A read error may account for a junction end that differs from germline. The CDR3 DNA follows: TGCTGTGCTAGGCGACTAGATGGGGCCACGAAAGACCTTAATGAGCAGTTCTTC. Translation: CCARRLDGATKDLNEQFF. This chain connects TRBV20-1 to TRBJ2-1; maybe TRBD2 (6 bases). This CDR3 is built from 18 residues. CDR1 and CDR2 (germline): DFQATT, SNEGSKA (reference sequence).

V gene TRBV7-9 combines with J gene TRBJ2-7; no clear D gene. In germline, CDR1 is SEHNR, CDR2 FQNEAQ (reference sequence). V lost 1 base and J lost 5, with 12 bases in between. This CDR3 region has 14 residues. CDR3 region: CASSLVRASNEQYF. CDR3 coding DNA: TGTGCCAGCAGCTTAGTTAGGGCGTCTAACGAGCAGTACTTC.

This clonotype was observed at least ten times. The gene calls are TRBV29-1 and TRBJ2-3; D is perhaps TRBD1 (6 bases). The V and J ends lost 8 bases and 4 bases respectively, with 16 bases between them. CDR1 and CDR2 from the germline V gene are SQVTM and ANQGSEA. There are 13 residues in the CDR3. In DNA, the CDR3 is TGCAGCTCTTCAGGGGTTTCTCCAGATACGCAGTATTTT. It translates to CSSSGVSPDTQYF.

This clonotype was detected a few times. Here the CDR3 DNA reads TGTGCCAGCAGTTTCTCGTTCCGAGCCGAAGCTTTCTTT. Translating it yields CASSFSFRAEAFF. The rearrangement uses TRBV12-3 or TRBV12-4 and TRBJ1-1; D unclear. Trimming shortened V by 3 bases and J by 8 bases, and 13 bases separated the two germline ends. This CDR3 has 13 amino acids.

The chain carries TRBV20-1 and TRBJ2-1; D unclear. The CDR3 runs 12 residues. Trimming took 3 bases from V and 8 from J, leaving 11 bases between them. The germline V gene encodes CDR1 DFQATT and CDR2 SNEGSKA (reference sequence). The CDR3 DNA reads TGCAGTGCTAGCCGTCGAGCCGATGAGCAGTTCTTC. This encodes CSASRRADEQFF.

This chain links TRBV5-1 with TRBJ1-1; a possible D gene is TRBD1 (6 bases). The CDR3 spans 13 residues. Per the germline V gene, CDR1 is SGHRS and CDR2 is YFSETQ. Trimming took off 0 bases at V and 11 bases at J, with 14 bases between the two ends. The CDR3 here is CASSLGGAVKAFF. CDR3 DNA: TGCGCCAGCAGCTTGGGGGGGGCAGTAAAGGCTTTCTTT.

This clonotype was seen a handful of times. The chain couples TRBV10-3 to TRBJ2-5; 7 bases agree with TRBD1. In germline, CDR1 is ENHRY, CDR2 SYGVKD. V was clipped by 6 bases and J by 4 bases; unmatched bases: 5. The length of the CDR3 is 13 residues. Here the CDR3 DNA reads TGTGCCATCAGCGACAGGACAGGAGAGACCCAGTACTTC. Its protein is CAISDRTGETQYF.

The chain combines TRBV20-1 with TRBJ2-5; 7 nucleotides agree with TRBD1. J gave up 4 bases and V 6 bases, and 8 bases lay outside the gene matches. This CDR3 spans 13 amino acids. Germline CDR1 is DFQATT and CDR2 is SNEGSKA (reference sequence). CDR3 protein: CSAPNPGGETQYF. CDR3 coding DNA: TGCAGTGCCCCTAACCCAGGGGGAGAGACCCAGTACTTC.

The table lists this clonotype with many counts. The chain recombines TRBV6-1 with TRBJ1-2; D not certain. Trimming removed 7 bases from V and 0 bases from J, with 12 bases in between. The CDR3 loop spans 14 amino acids. Germline-derived CDR1 and CDR2 are MNHNS and SASEGT. The CDR3 region has the DNA TGTGCCAGCACCCCCGTTGGGGCTAACTATGGCTACACCTTC. It encodes CASTPVGANYGYTF.

V usage is TRBV7-8 and J usage is TRBJ2-3; possible D gene TRBD2, 5 bases. Trimming took off 5 bases at V and 2 bases at J, with 14 bases between the two ends. This CDR3 is 15 amino acids long. The V gene's germline CDR1 is SGHVS and CDR2 FQNEAQ. This CDR3 reads CASSPPLGPTDTQYF. CDR3 nucleotide sequence: TGTGCCAGCAGCCCTCCACTAGGACCCACAGATACGCAGTATTTT.

This clonotype was seen a handful of times. The chain is built from TRBV2 and TRBJ1-1; D is ambiguous. V was pared by 0 bases and J by 6 bases, with 8 bases between. There are 13 residues in the CDR3. Germline CDR1 and CDR2: SNHLY and FYNNEI. The CDR3 nucleotides read TGTGCCAGCAGTGAAGCTTCGGGTTCTGAAGCTTTCTTT. Its protein is CASSEASGSEAFF.

This clonotype was counted once. V usage is TRBV9 and J usage is TRBJ1-2; perhaps TRBD1 as D (5 bases). CDR3 length: 16 amino acids. Between the trimmed V and J ends, which lost 3 bases and 1 base, there was a span of 16 bases. The V gene's germline CDR1 is SGDLS and CDR2 YYNGEE. The CDR3 spells CASSAQDRKLNYGYTF. CDR3 coding DNA: TGTGCCAGCAGCGCCCAAGACAGAAAGCTTAACTATGGCTACACCTTC.

This clonotype was counted between two and nine times. The chain uses TRBV12-3 or TRBV12-4 and TRBJ1-5; a weak D match, TRBD1 (6 bases). The CDR3 contains 12 residues. The V and J ends lost 4 bases and 12 bases respectively, with 13 bases between them. CDR3 protein: CASSSTRGLQHF. CDR3 in DNA: TGTGCCAGCAGTTCCACCAGGGGCCTCCAGCATTTT.

This clonotype showed up many times. V usage is TRBV3-1 and J usage is TRBJ1-2, with no clear D. CDR1 is LGHDT and CDR2 is YNNKEL in the germline V gene (reference sequence). The V and J ends lost 0 bases and 12 bases respectively, with 14 bases between them. CDR3 size: 13 residues. CDR3 sequence (DNA): TGTGCCAGCAGCCAAGATCGGGGAGGGATCAACACCTTC. This encodes CASSQDRGGINTF.

The sample holds a few counts of this clonotype. V is TRBV12-3 or TRBV12-4 and J is TRBJ2-3; TRBD2 matches at 7 bases. The V segment lost 8 bases and the J segment 1 base; nucleotides outside the gene matches: 6. CDR3 length: 14 residues. The CDR3 nucleotides read TGTGCCAGCTCGTGGGCGGGAGGCACAGATACGCAGTATTTT. Residues: CASSWAGGTDTQYF.

The chain uses TRBV5-1 and TRBJ2-6; the match to TRBD1 covers 8 bases. J lost 3 bases, V lost 4 bases, and 3 bases had no gene match. CDR3 length equals 15 residues. Germline V CDR1 and CDR2: SGHRS, YFSETQ. CDR3 residues: CASSDRGGGANVLTF. The CDR3 DNA is TGCGCCAGCAGCGACAGGGGCGGTGGGGCCAACGTCCTGACTTTC.

This clonotype has only a few counts. This chain links TRBV7-2 with TRBJ2-7; 7 nucleotides line up with TRBD2. This CDR3 has 13 amino acids. Trimming at V came to 4 bases and at J to 3 bases, leaving 3 bases not matched to a gene. Germline assignment: CDR1 SGHTA and CDR2 FQGNSA. CDR3 residues: CASSYRTSYEQYV. The CDR3 coding sequence is TGTGCCAGCAGCTATAGGACTAGCTACGAGCAGTACGTC.

V gene TRBV2 combines with J gene TRBJ2-2, with D possibly TRBD1 on 6 matching bases. The CDR3 is 12 amino acids. Trimming left V 11 bases short and J 7 bases short, with 14 bases between. CDR1 is SNHLY, CDR2 FYNNEI, per germline. CDR3 sequence: CALTRQVGELFF. The CDR3 region has the DNA TGTGCCTTGACCCGACAGGTCGGGGAGCTGTTTTTT.

Here the CDR3 reads CASSSDREGEQFF. CDR3 DNA: TGTGCCAGCAGCTCGGACAGGGAGGGTGAGCAGTTCTTC. This chain joins TRBV7-2 and TRBJ2-1, with D tentatively TRBD1 (8 bases). This CDR3 has 13 residues. CDR1 and CDR2 (germline): SGHTA, FQGNSA. V lost 4 bases and J 9 bases, leaving 13 bases between the germline ends.

This chain uses TRBV28 with TRBJ1-2; D ambiguous. The V end was cut by 4 bases, the J end by 4 bases, with 10 bases between. CDR1 is MDHEN and CDR2 is SYDVKM in the germline V gene. The CDR3 consists of 13 residues. The CDR3 sequence is CASSSPPSYGYTF. The CDR3 coding sequence is TGTGCCAGCAGTTCCCCCCCCTCCTATGGCTACACCTTC.

This clonotype was picked up many times. V is TRBV5-1 and J is TRBJ1-5; tentatively, D is TRBD1 (6 bases). V lost 0 bases, J lost 1 base, and 11 bases lay in between. Germline assignment: CDR1 SGHRS and CDR2 YFSETQ. The CDR3 length is 16 residues. CDR3 nucleotide sequence: TGCGCCAGCAGCTTGGGCCAAGGGGGAAGCAATCAGCCCCAGCATTTT. Protein product: CASSLGQGGSNQPQHF.

The chain carries TRBV21-1 and TRBJ2-5; TRBD2, the table's D call, lacks a check against the DNA. TRBV21-1 is classified as a pseudogene. This CDR3 has 15 amino acids. The CDR3 reads CASSKGPAGVETQYF. The CDR3 coding sequence is TGTGCCAGCAGCAAGGGACCAGCGGGAGTAGAGACCCAGTACTTC.

This clonotype was seen a few times. This chain links TRBV4-1 with TRBJ2-1, with a possible D match to TRBD2 (5 bases). With 4 bases removed from V and 5 bases from J, the gap between germline ends came to 21 bases. The CDR3 spans 17 residues. CDR1 and CDR2 (germline): MGHRA, YSYEKL. CDR3 in amino acids: CASSPTFFERMNNEQFF. The CDR3 DNA reads as TGCGCCAGCAGCCCTACTTTTTTCGAGCGGATGAACAATGAGCAGTTCTTC.

This clonotype was seen a handful of times. The chain links TRBV7-9 to TRBJ1-1; D unresolved. Germline CDR1 reads SEHNR; CDR2 reads FQNEAQ (reference sequence). There are 16 residues in the CDR3. V lost 3 bases to trimming and J lost 3 bases, with 17 bases between them. DNA for the CDR3: TGTGCCAGCAGCTTGGGAAGGTACAGTTACTACACTGAAGCTTTCTTT. Protein sequence: CASSLGRYSYYTEAFF.

The chain links TRBV7-9 to TRBJ2-5; maybe TRBD2 (5 bases). V gave up 0 bases and J gave up 4 bases, with 9 bases separating them. The CDR3 totals 14 residues. Looked up from germline, CDR1 is SEHNR and CDR2 is FQNEAQ (reference sequence). CDR3 coding DNA: TGTGCCAGCAGCTTAGCCCAGGCGGGAGAGACCCAGTACTTC. Translation gives CASSLAQAGETQYF.

This chain joins TRBV5-1 and TRBJ2-5; 10 bases fit TRBD2. The CDR3 length is 15 residues. Germline V gene lookup returns CDR1 SGHRS and CDR2 YFSETQ. J lost 1 base, V lost 5 bases, and 5 bases had no gene match. The DNA of the CDR3 is TGCGCCAGCAGTCGTCTAGCGGGAGCCCAAGAGACCCAGTACTTC. This translates into CASSRLAGAQETQYF. The full variable domain, completed using reference TRBV5-1 and TRBJ2-5, is KAGVTQTPRYLIKTRGQQVTLSCSPISGHRSVSWYQQTPGQGLQFLFEYFSETQRNKGNFPGRFSGRQFSNSRSEMNVSTLELGDSALYLCASSRLAGAQETQYFGPGTRLLVL.

This clonotype came up a few times. The V call is TRBV5-6, the J call TRBJ2-1; no reliable D call. With 0 bases removed from V and 2 bases from J, the gap between germline ends came to 12 bases. Germline V gene sequence: CDR1 SGHDT, CDR2 YYEEEE. There are 16 residues in the CDR3. CDR3 loop: CASSLVGSPTYNEQFF. The CDR3 DNA follows: TGTGCCAGCAGCTTGGTTGGCAGTCCTACCTACAATGAGCAGTTCTTC.